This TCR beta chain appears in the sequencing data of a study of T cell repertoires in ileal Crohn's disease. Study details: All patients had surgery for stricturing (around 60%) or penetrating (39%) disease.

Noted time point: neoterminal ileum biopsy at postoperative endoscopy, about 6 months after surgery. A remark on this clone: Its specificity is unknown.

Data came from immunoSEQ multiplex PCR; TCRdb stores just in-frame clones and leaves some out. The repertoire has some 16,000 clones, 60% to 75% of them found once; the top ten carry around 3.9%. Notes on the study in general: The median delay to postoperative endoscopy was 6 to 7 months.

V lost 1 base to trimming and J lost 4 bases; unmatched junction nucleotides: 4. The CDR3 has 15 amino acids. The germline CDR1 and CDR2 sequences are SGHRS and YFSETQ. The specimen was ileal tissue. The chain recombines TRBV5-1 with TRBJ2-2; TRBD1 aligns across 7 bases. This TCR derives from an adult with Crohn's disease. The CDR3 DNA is TGCGCCAGCAGCTTGAAAGGGGGCCGCACCGGGGAGCTGTTTTTT. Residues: CASSLKGGRTGELFF. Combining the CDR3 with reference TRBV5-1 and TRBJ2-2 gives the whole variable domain KAGVTQTPRYLIKTRGQQVTLSCSPISGHRSVSWYQQTPGQGLQFLFEYFSETQRNKGNFPGRFSGRQFSNSRSEMNVSTLELGDSALYLCASSLKGGRTGELFFGEGSRLTVL.